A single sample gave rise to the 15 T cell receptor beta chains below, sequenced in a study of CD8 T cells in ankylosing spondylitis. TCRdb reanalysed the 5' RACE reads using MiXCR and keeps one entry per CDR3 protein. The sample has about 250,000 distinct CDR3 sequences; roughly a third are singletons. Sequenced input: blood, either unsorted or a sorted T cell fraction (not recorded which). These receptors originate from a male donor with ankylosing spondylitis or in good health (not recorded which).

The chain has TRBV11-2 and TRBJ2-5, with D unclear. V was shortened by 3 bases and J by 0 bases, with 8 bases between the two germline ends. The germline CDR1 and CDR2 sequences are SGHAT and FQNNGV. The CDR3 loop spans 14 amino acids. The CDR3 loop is CASSFFGYQETQYF. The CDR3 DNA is TGTGCCAGCAGCTTTTTCGGTTACCAAGAGACCCAGTACTTC.

The CDR3 DNA is TGCAGCGCGACCAGGGGGAACTATGGCTACACCTTC. Translated: CSATRGNYGYTF. The gene calls are TRBV29-1 and TRBJ1-2, with 7 nucleotides matching TRBD1. The J segment lost 2 bases and the V segment lost 7 bases, leaving 4 bases of the junction unmatched. Germline V gene data show CDR1 as SQVTM and CDR2 as ANQGSEA. The CDR3 loop spans 12 amino acids.

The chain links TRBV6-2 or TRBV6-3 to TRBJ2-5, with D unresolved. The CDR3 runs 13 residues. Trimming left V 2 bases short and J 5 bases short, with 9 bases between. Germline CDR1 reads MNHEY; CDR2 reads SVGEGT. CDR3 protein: CASSYEGLETQYF. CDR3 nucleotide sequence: TGTGCCAGCAGTTACGAAGGCTTGGAGACCCAGTACTTC.

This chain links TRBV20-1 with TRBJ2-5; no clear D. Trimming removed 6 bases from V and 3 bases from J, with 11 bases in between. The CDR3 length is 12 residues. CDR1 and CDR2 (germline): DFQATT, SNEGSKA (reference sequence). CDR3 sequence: CSAPLGKETQYF. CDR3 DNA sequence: TGCAGTGCCCCTTTGGGGAAAGAGACCCAGTACTTC.

The CDR3 loop reads CASRPMPGDSTDTQYF. The CDR3 DNA reads TGCGCCAGCAGACCCATGCCCGGGGACAGCACAGATACGCAGTATTTT. The rearrangement uses TRBV4-1 and TRBJ2-3, with D possibly called TRBD1 or TRBD2 (5 bases each). Germline lookup yields CDR1 MGHRA and CDR2 YSYEKL. The CDR3 covers 16 residues. The V and J ends lost 6 bases and 0 bases respectively, with 16 bases between them.

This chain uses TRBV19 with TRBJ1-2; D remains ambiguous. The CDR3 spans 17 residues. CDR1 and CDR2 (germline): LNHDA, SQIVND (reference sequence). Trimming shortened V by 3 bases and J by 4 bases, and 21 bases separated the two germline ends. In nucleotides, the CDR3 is TGTGCCAGTAGTATTCTTAGTGTGGCACCCCTCCTCTATGGCTACACCTTC. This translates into CASSILSVAPLLYGYTF.

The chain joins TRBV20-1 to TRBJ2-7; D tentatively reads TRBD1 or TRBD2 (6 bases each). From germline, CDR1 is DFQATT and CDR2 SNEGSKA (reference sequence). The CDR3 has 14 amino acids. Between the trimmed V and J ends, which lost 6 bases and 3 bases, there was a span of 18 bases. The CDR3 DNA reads TGCAGTGCCCCCCGGAGGACAGCGGGCTACGAGCAGTACTTC. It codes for CSAPRRTAGYEQYF.

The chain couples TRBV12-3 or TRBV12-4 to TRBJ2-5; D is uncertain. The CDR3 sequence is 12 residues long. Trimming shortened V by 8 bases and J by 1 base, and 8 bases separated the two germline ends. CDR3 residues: CASGWSQETQYF. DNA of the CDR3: TGTGCCAGCGGTTGGTCCCAAGAGACCCAGTACTTC.

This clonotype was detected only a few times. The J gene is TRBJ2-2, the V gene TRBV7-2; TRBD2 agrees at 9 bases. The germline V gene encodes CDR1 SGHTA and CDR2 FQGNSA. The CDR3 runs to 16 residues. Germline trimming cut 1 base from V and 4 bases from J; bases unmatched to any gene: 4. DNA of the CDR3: TGTGCCAGCAGCTTAGTAGCGGGGGTTGGCACCGGGGAGCTGTTTTTT. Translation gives CASSLVAGVGTGELFF.

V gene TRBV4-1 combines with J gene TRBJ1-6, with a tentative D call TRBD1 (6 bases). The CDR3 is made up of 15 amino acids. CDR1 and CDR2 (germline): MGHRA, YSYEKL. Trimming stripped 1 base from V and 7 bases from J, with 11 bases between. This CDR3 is CASSQGTGRNSPLHF. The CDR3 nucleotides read TGCGCCAGCAGCCAAGGAACAGGGAGGAATTCACCCCTCCACTTT.

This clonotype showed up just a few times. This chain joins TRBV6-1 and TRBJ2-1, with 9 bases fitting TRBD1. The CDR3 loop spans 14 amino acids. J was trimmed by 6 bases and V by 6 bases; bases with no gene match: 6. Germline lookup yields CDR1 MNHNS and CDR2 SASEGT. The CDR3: CASSAQGARNEQFF. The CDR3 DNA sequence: TGTGCCAGCAGCGCACAGGGGGCGCGCAATGAGCAGTTCTTC.

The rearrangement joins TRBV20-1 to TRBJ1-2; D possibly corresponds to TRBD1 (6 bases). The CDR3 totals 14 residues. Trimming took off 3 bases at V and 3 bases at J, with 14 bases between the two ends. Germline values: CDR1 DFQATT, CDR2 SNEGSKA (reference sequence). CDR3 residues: CSASAPGGDYGYTF. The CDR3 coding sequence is TGCAGTGCTAGCGCCCCGGGGGGCGACTATGGCTACACCTTC.

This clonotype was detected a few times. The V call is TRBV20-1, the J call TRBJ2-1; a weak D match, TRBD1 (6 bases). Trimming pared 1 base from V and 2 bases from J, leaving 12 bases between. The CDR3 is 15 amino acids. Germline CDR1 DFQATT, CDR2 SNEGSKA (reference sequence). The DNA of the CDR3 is TGCAGTGCTAGAGTCAGGGGAAGTCCCTACAATGAGCAGTTCTTC. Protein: CSARVRGSPYNEQFF.

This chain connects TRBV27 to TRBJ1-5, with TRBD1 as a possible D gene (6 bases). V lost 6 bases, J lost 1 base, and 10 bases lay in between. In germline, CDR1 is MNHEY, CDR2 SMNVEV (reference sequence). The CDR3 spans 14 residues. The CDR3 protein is CASRRTASNQPQHF. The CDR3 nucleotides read TGTGCCAGCAGGAGGACAGCCAGCAATCAGCCCCAGCATTTT.

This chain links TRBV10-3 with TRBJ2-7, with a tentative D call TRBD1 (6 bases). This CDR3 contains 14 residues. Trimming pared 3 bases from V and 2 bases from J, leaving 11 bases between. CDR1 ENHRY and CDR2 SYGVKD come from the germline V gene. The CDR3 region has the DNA TGTGCCATCAGTGACCTCGGACAGACCTACGAGCAGTACTTC. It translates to CAISDLGQTYEQYF.